This section outlines one T cell receptor (beta chain) sequence together with its context. What it binds is not known. This record comes from a study of blood T cells in healthy people across ages. Germline CDR1 MNHEY, CDR2 SVGEGT. This CDR3 spans 12 amino acids. It was with a sample-barcoded 5' primer and a J-beta primer mix that a second PCR of roughly 7 to 12 cycles was run. Sequencing yielded, for each sample, at least 3 million paired-end reads carrying CDR3. TCRdb redid the calling of the 5' RACE reads with MiXCR, one entry per CDR3 protein. Of fewer than 900,000 distinct CDR3 sequences in the sample, roughly 41% were seen once. Broader study findings: In long-lived donors, naive CD4+ cell counts and diversity exceeded those of aged donors. Diversity of TCR beta per million T cells declined in a roughly linear way with age.

Total RNA amounts of at least 6 micrograms were extracted per sample. The specimen sequenced was blood. J is TRBJ2-7 and V is TRBV6-2 or TRBV6-3; no firm D call. The end of the DNA is better explained by TRBJ2-5, so the J call may be wrong. The clonotype was recovered from a woman between 55 and 75 years old in good health. For the CDR3, the DNA is TGTGCCAGCAACGACGAACAAGAGACCCAGTACTTC. Protein product: CASNDEQETQYF.